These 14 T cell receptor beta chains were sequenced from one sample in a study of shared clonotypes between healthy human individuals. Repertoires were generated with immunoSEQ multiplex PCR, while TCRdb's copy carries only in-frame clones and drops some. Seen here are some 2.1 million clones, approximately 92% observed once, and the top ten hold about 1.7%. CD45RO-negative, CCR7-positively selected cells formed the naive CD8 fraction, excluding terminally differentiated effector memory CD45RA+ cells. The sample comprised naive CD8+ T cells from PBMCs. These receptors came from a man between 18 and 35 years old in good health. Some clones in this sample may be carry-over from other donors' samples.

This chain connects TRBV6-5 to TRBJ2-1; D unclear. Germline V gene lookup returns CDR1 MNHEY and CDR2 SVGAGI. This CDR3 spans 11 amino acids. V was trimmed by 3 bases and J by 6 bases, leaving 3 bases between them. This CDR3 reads CASSYINEQFF. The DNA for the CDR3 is TGTGCCAGCAGTTATATCAATGAGCAGTTCTTC.

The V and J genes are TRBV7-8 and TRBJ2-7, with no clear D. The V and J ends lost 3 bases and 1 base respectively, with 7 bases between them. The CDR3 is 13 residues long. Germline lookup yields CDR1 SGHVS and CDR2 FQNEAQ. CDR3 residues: CASSFRVSYEQYF. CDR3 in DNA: TGTGCCAGCAGCTTCCGGGTTTCCTACGAGCAGTACTTC.

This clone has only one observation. The CDR3: CASSQRVGVQPQHF. For the CDR3, the DNA is TGTGCCAGCAGTCAAAGGGTAGGCGTTCAGCCCCAGCATTTT. V gene TRBV27 combines with J gene TRBJ1-5; D is uncertain. Germline V CDR1 and CDR2: MNHEY, SMNVEV (reference sequence). This CDR3 comprises 14 residues. Trimming removed 5 bases from V and 6 bases from J, with 14 bases in between.

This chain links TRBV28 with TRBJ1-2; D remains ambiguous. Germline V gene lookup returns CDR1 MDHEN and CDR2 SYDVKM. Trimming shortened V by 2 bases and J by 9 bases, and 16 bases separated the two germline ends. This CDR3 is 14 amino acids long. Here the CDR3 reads CASSLVDGQTSYTF. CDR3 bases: TGTGCCAGCAGTTTAGTAGACGGTCAGACCAGCTACACCTTC.

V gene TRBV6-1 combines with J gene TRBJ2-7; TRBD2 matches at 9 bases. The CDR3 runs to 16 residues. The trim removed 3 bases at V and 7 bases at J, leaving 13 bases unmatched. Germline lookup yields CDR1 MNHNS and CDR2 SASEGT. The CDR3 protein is CASSDIPLAGTGEQYF. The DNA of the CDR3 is TGTGCCAGCAGTGACATCCCTCTAGCGGGAACAGGAGAGCAGTACTTC.

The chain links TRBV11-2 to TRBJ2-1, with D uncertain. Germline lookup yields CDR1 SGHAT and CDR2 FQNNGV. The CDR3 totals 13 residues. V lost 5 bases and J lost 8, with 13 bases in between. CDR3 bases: TGTGCCAGCAGCCCACCCCTTGTCCATGAGCAGTTCTTC. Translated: CASSPPLVHEQFF.

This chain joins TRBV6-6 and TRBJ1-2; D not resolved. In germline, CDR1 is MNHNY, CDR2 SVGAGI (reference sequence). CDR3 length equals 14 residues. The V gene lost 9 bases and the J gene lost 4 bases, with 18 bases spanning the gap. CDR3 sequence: CASTVETTSYGYTF. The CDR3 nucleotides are TGTGCCAGTACAGTGGAAACAACCTCCTATGGCTACACCTTC.

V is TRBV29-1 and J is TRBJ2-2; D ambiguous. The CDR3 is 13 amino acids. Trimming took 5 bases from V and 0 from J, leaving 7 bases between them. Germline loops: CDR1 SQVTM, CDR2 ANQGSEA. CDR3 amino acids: CSVLRTNTGELFF. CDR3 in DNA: TGCAGCGTTCTACGCACGAACACCGGGGAGCTGTTTTTT.

In DNA form, the CDR3 reads TGTGCCAGTTCTTCCGGATACTACGAGCAGTACTTC. It translates to CASSSGYYEQYF. The rearrangement links TRBV25-1 to TRBJ2-7; D call uncertain. V lost 9 bases and J 3 bases, leaving 12 bases between the germline ends. Germline CDR1 reads MGHDK; CDR2 reads SYGVNS. The CDR3 is 12 amino acids.

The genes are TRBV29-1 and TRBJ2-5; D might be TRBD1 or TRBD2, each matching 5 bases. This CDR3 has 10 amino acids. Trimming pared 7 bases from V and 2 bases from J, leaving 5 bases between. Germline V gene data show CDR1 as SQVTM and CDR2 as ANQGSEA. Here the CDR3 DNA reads TGCAGCGGGGGGCAAGAGACCCAGTACTTC. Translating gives CSGGQETQYF.

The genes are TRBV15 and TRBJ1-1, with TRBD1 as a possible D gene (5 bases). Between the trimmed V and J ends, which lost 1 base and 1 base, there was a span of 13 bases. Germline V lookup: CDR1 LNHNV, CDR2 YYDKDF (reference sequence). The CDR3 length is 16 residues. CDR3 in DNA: TGTGCCACCAGCAGAGGCCCCGGGGCCACGAACACTGAAGCTTTCTTT. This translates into CATSRGPGATNTEAFF.

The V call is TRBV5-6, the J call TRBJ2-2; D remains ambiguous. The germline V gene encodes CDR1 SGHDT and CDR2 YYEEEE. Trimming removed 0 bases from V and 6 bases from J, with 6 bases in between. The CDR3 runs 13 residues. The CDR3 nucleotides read TGTGCCAGCAGCTTGGCAACCGCCGGGGAGCTGTTTTTT. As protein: CASSLATAGELFF.

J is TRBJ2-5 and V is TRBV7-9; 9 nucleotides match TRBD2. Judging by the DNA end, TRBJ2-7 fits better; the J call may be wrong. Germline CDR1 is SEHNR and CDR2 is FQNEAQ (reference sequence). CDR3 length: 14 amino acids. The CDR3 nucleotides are TGTGCCAGCAGCTCTAGCGGGGTTCCCTACGAGCAGTACTTC. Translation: CASSSSGVPYEQYF.

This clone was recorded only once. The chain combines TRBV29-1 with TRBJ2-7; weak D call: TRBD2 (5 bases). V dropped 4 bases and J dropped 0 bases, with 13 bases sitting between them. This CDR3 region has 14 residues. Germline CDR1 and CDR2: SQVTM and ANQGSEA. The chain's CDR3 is CSVVWGVSSYEQYF. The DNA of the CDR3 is TGCAGCGTTGTTTGGGGAGTGAGCTCCTACGAGCAGTACTTC.